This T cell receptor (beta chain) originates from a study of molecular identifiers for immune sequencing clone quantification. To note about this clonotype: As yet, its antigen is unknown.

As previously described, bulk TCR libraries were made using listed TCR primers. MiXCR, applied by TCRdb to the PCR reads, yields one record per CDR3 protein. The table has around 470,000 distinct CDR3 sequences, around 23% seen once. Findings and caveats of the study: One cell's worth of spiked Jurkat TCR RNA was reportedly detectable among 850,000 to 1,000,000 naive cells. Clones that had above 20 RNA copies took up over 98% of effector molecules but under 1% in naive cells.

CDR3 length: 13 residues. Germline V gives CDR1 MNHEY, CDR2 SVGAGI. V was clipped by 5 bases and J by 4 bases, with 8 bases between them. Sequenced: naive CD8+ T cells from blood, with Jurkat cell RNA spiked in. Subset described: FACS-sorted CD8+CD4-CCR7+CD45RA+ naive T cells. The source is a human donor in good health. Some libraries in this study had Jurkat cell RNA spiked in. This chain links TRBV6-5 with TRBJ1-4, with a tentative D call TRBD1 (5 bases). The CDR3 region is CASSVRDNEKLFF. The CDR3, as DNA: TGTGCCAGCAGTGTCAGGGATAATGAAAAACTGTTTTTT.